The 8 T cell receptor beta chains given below trace back to one sample, sequenced in a study of shared clonotypes between healthy human individuals. Naive CD8 cells were CD45RO-negative, positively selected for CCR7, excluding terminally differentiated effector memory CD45RA+ cells. Assay used: immunoSEQ multiplex PCR; TCRdb lists only in-frame clones, some missing. The sample consists of around 2,000,000 clones, approximately 94% of them appearing once. Material for sequencing was naive CD8+ T cells sorted from blood. These receptors came from a man aged 18 to 29 in good health.

V gene TRBV6-5 combines with J gene TRBJ2-7; TRBD1 matches 9 bases. In germline, CDR1 is MNHEY, CDR2 SVGAGI. This CDR3 has 15 amino acids. V shed 6 bases and J 0 bases; nucleotides not matched to a gene: 6. The CDR3 sequence is CASSPSQGASYEQYF. CDR3 in DNA: TGTGCCAGCAGCCCTTCACAGGGGGCCTCCTACGAGCAGTACTTC.

The rearrangement joins TRBV2 to TRBJ2-7; 7 bases align to TRBD1. This CDR3 is 14 amino acids long. Germline V gene lookup returns CDR1 SNHLY and CDR2 FYNNEI. Trimming removed 4 bases from V and 5 bases from J; junction bases left unmatched: 8. CDR3 DNA: TGTGCCAGCAGTGGGACAGGCCTTGGGGACGAGCAGTACTTC. It encodes CASSGTGLGDEQYF.

The V and J genes are TRBV7-2 and TRBJ2-5, with D unresolved. V lost 4 bases to trimming and J lost 5 bases, with 11 bases between them. Germline loops: CDR1 SGHTA, CDR2 FQGNSA. The CDR3 has 13 amino acids. Here the CDR3 reads CASSSPNLETQYF. The DNA of the CDR3 is TGTGCCAGCAGCTCCCCCAATCTCGAGACCCAGTACTTC. The whole variable domain, filled in from reference TRBV7-2 and TRBJ2-5, reads GAGVSQSPSNKVTEKGKDVELRCDPISGHTALYWYRQSLGQGLEFLIYFQGNSAPDKSGLPSDRFSAERTGGSVSTLTIQRTQQEDSAVYLCASSSPNLETQYFGPGTRLLVL.

About this clone: Other DNA sequences in the sample encode the same CDR3. This chain connects TRBV5-1 to TRBJ2-3; D remains unclear. Germline-derived CDR1 and CDR2 are SGHRS and YFSETQ. Trimming removed 1 base from V and 1 base from J, with 4 bases in between. This CDR3 region has 13 residues. CDR3 amino acids: CASSLIGTDTQYF. The CDR3 nucleotides are TGCGCCAGCAGCTTGATCGGCACAGATACGCAGTATTTT.

Of note for this clone: The same CDR3 arises from other DNA sequences in this sample as well. Here the CDR3 reads CASSPGQGRTYEQYF. DNA of the CDR3: TGCGCCAGCAGTCCAGGACAGGGGCGAACCTACGAGCAGTACTTC. J is TRBJ2-7 and V is TRBV5-1; 9 bases align to TRBD1. The CDR3 extends over 15 amino acids. With V trimmed by 5 bases and J by 2 bases, 8 bases remained unmatched. Germline V lookup: CDR1 SGHRS, CDR2 YFSETQ.

The CDR3 region has the DNA TGTGCCAGCAGTCAAGCGGGGTCGTCCTACGAGCAGTACTTC. It encodes CASSQAGSSYEQYF. J is TRBJ2-7 and V is TRBV5-6, with TRBD2 matching 7 bases. The CDR3 has 14 amino acids. Trimming cost V 5 bases and J 1 base; bases outside gene matches: 6. Germline CDR1 reads SGHDT; CDR2 reads YYEEEE.

J is TRBJ1-6 and V is TRBV13, with TRBD1 matching 9 bases. The germline CDR1 and CDR2 sequences are PRHDT and FYEKMQ (reference sequence). The CDR3 covers 14 residues. V lost 4 bases to trimming and J lost 9 bases; unmatched junction nucleotides: 4. The CDR3 bases are TGTGCCAGCAGCTGGGGACAGGGTGGTTCACCCCTCCACTTT. Its translation: CASSWGQGGSPLHF.

The J gene is TRBJ2-3, the V gene TRBV25-1; D unclear. Germline V gene data show CDR1 as MGHDK and CDR2 as SYGVNS. The CDR3 is made up of 12 amino acids. V was clipped by 4 bases and J by 3 bases, with 5 bases between them. CDR3 region: CASSVRTDTQYF. The CDR3 DNA sequence: TGTGCCAGCAGTGTCCGGACAGATACGCAGTATTTT.